This T cell receptor beta chain was obtained from a study of T-cell reconstitution after alpha-beta-depleted transplantation in children. Findings of the study overall: By one year post-transplant, T-cell counts and diversity largely arose from T cells that were newly produced. There were some patients whose high TCRbeta diversity at day 60 came from surviving recipient T cells and thymic progenitors.

This clonotype was seen ten or more times. The target antigen is unknown. Germline loops: CDR1 DFQATT, CDR2 SNEGSKA (reference sequence). The J segment lost 3 bases and the V segment lost 5 bases, leaving 6 bases of the junction unmatched. The CDR3 runs 14 residues. Unique molecular identifiers were incorporated when the TCRbeta library was constructed. Each CDR3 protein gets one entry after TCRdb re-called the PCR reads with MiXCR. The sample consists of around 94,000 distinct CDR3 sequences, around 7% of them appearing once. Sequenced here: PBMCs, sampled before TCRalphabeta/CD19-depleted stem cell transplant. This chain joins TRBV20-1 and TRBJ2-1; TRBD2 matches at 8 bases. The TCR comes from a boy younger than 10 with acute lymphoblastic leukemia, due to receive a stem cell transplant. CDR3 amino acids: CSAGDGGDYNEQFF. Here the CDR3 DNA reads TGCAGTGCTGGCGACGGGGGGGACTACAATGAGCAGTTCTTC.